These 18 T cell receptor beta chains were sequenced from one sample in a study of metastatic and nonmetastatic thyroid tumors. The entire patient cohort was treatment-naive prior to thyroid surgery. With MiXCR, TCRdb reprocessed the PCR reads. The sample lists about 40,000 clones, 15% to 20% occurring once. The sample taken for sequencing was tumor tissue. The receptors originated from a female donor with papillary thyroid cancer or a benign thyroid nodule (not recorded which). Some clones in this sample may be carry-over from other donors' samples.

The V call is TRBV7-9, the J call TRBJ2-1; no reliable D call. There are 14 residues in the CDR3. The germline V and J ends were trimmed by 1 base and 12 bases, with 16 bases remaining between them. Germline CDR1 is SEHNR and CDR2 is FQNEAQ (reference sequence). DNA of the CDR3: TGTGCCAGCAGCTTAGAACTACAAACTACCTCGCAGTTCTTC. Its translation is CASSLELQTTSQFF.

This clone was observed at least ten times. The chain combines TRBV12-3 or TRBV12-4 with TRBJ2-7; the D gene is possibly TRBD1 (5 bases). Trimming pared 7 bases from V and 2 bases from J, leaving 18 bases between. The length of the CDR3 is 15 residues. Here the CDR3 reads CASTPAARTPYEQYF. CDR3 nucleotide sequence: TGTGCCAGCACCCCGGCGGCAAGGACACCCTACGAGCAGTACTTC.

This clone was seen ten or more times. The CDR3 sequence: CASSYPPDGNSPLHF. The CDR3 region has the DNA TGTGCCAGCAGTTACCCTCCCGATGGTAATTCACCCCTCCACTTT. This chain uses TRBV6-5 with TRBJ1-6; the D is unclear. The germline gives CDR1 MNHEY, CDR2 SVGAGI. The CDR3 spans 15 residues. V gave up 2 bases and J gave up 6 bases, with 11 bases separating them.

This clone was recorded many times. V usage is TRBV19 and J usage is TRBJ2-1, with 10 nucleotides matching TRBD1. Germline V gene lookup returns CDR1 LNHDA and CDR2 SQIVND (reference sequence). This CDR3 region has 14 residues. V was clipped by 3 bases and J by 8 bases; unmatched bases: 4. The CDR3 nucleotides are TGTGCCAGTAGTATCAGACAGGGGGCGGATGAGCAGTTCTTC. This gives the protein CASSIRQGADEQFF.

Concerning this clone: Since a much larger clone is just one base distant, this may be a read error. The CDR3 DNA reads TGTGCCAGCAGCTCGACGTGGAGTGCTGGGACCCAGTACTTC. It specifies CASSSTWSAGTQYF. The rearrangement joins TRBV7-3 to TRBJ2-5; D unresolved. CDR3 length: 14 residues. CDR1 and CDR2 from the germline V gene are SGHTA and FQGTGA. V was shortened by 4 bases and J by 7 bases, with 16 bases between the two germline ends.

This clone was counted many times. This sequence joins TRBV7-2 and TRBJ2-1; 7 bases are a match to TRBD1. V trimming: 5 bases; J trimming: 3 bases; junction bases outside the gene matches: 7. Germline assignment: CDR1 SGHTA and CDR2 FQGNSA. This CDR3 is built from 15 residues. This CDR3 is CASSRDSLLYNEQFF. The CDR3 nucleotides are TGTGCCAGCAGCCGGGACAGTCTGCTCTACAATGAGCAGTTCTTC.

This clone was seen a handful of times. This clone may be a read error of a much larger clone one base away. The same CDR3 also results from other DNA sequences found in this sample. The J gene is TRBJ1-2, the V gene TRBV20-1; no clear D gene. The germline V and J ends were trimmed by 6 bases and 2 bases, with 13 bases remaining between them. The CDR3 has 13 residues. CDR1 is DFQATT, CDR2 SNEGSKA, per germline (reference sequence). The CDR3, as DNA: TGCAGTGCACTCCTAACCCGGAACTATGGCTACACCTTC. The encoded protein is CSALLTRNYGYTF.

Concerning this clone: Since a much larger clone is just one base distant, this may be a read error. The gene calls are TRBV12-3 or TRBV12-4 and TRBJ2-3, with D tentatively TRBD1 or TRBD2 (5 bases each). V was pared by 6 bases and J by 7 bases, with 23 bases between. There are 16 residues in the CDR3. CDR3 DNA: TGTGCCAGCAGCCCCCCAGGGCTGGTTGGGGGTCATACGCAGTATTTT. As protein: CASSPPGLVGGHTQYF.

This clone was picked up many times. V gene TRBV6-1 combines with J gene TRBJ2-7; 8 bases agree with TRBD2. The V and J ends lost 4 bases and 2 bases, in that order; junction bases with no gene match: 4. The CDR3 is 14 amino acids. CDR1 is MNHNS, CDR2 SASEGT, per germline. CDR3 amino acids: CASSVAAGAYEQYF. The CDR3 bases are TGTGCCAGCAGTGTAGCAGCGGGAGCCTACGAGCAGTACTTC.

J is TRBJ1-5 and V is TRBV30; TRBD1 agrees at 7 bases. Germline assignment: CDR1 GTSNPN and CDR2 SVGIG (reference sequence). J lost 9 bases, V lost 0 bases, and 8 bases had no gene match. This CDR3 has 14 amino acids. As DNA, the CDR3 is TGTGCCTGGAGTGTACGCAGGGGGGGATCGCCCCAGCATTTT. This encodes CAWSVRRGGSPQHF.

J is TRBJ2-7 and V is TRBV20-1; tentatively, D is TRBD1 or TRBD2 (5 bases each). Trimming stripped 0 bases from V and 12 bases from J, with 18 bases between. The V gene's germline CDR1 is DFQATT and CDR2 SNEGSKA (reference sequence). This CDR3 is built from 13 residues. The CDR3 DNA follows: TGCAGTGCTAGAGATGCTGGGGGAATTAGGCCGTACTTC. It is translated as CSARDAGGIRPYF.

In this sample, this clone turned up many times. The gene calls are TRBV7-9 and TRBJ1-6, with TRBD1 matching 9 bases. The V gene end was trimmed by 4 bases and the J gene end by 3 bases; junction bases not matched to a gene: 4. The CDR3 loop spans 16 amino acids. Germline CDR1 and CDR2: SEHNR and FQNEAQ (reference sequence). The CDR3 reads CASSSGQGFYNSPLHF. The CDR3 coding sequence is TGTGCCAGCAGCTCCGGACAGGGGTTCTATAATTCACCCCTCCACTTT.

This clone was recorded at least ten times. This chain uses TRBV5-8 with TRBJ1-1; no reliable D call. Germline assignment: CDR1 SGHTS and CDR2 YDEGEE. V shed 3 bases and J shed 0 bases, with 6 bases lying between them. This CDR3 is 13 amino acids long. The CDR3 spells CASSSRVNTEAFF. In DNA form, the CDR3 reads TGTGCCAGCAGCTCCCGTGTGAACACTGAAGCTTTCTTT.

By proportion, this clone is medium-sized. This chain uses TRBV6-1 with TRBJ2-7; TRBD1 is a possible D gene (7 bases). Germline CDR1 is MNHNS and CDR2 is SASEGT. This CDR3 has 17 residues. V dropped 2 bases and J dropped 5 bases, with 22 bases sitting between them. CDR3 protein: CASSERTFGRGVDEQYF. The CDR3 DNA is TGTGCCAGCAGTGAAAGAACGTTTGGCAGGGGGGTCGACGAGCAGTACTTC.

This clone was recorded many times. The chain links TRBV29-1 to TRBJ2-1; 8 nucleotides align to TRBD1. The trim removed 5 bases at V and 1 base at J, leaving 1 base unmatched. The CDR3 contains 13 residues. The germline gives CDR1 SQVTM, CDR2 ANQGSEA. CDR3 sequence (DNA): TGCAGCGTTCGACAGGGGTCCTACAATGAGCAGTTCTTC. Translating gives CSVRQGSYNEQFF.

The rearrangement links TRBV6-2 or TRBV6-3 to TRBJ2-1; a possible D gene is TRBD2 (6 bases). Deletions cut 6 bases from V and 15 bases from J, with 15 bases between. CDR1 and CDR2 from the germline V gene are MNHEY and SVGEGT. CDR3 length: 11 residues. The CDR3 loop reads CASSDYGTGFF. DNA for the CDR3: TGTGCCAGCAGCGATTACGGGACTGGGTTCTTC.

This clone was observed at least ten times. CDR3 sequence reads: CASSDRDRGYNEQFF. The CDR3 DNA follows: TGTGCCAGCAGCGACCGGGACAGAGGCTACAATGAGCAGTTCTTC. V gene TRBV13 combines with J gene TRBJ2-1; 7 bases fit TRBD1. Germline assignment: CDR1 PRHDT and CDR2 FYEKMQ (reference sequence). V lost 5 bases, J lost 3 bases, and 7 bases stayed unmatched. This CDR3 spans 15 amino acids.

This clone came up a few times. Possible read error: a much larger clone is one base away. This sample includes further DNA sequences coding for the same CDR3. This chain joins TRBV7-3 and TRBJ2-3, with TRBD2 matching 7 bases. J was trimmed by 6 bases and V by 5 bases; bases with no gene match: 5. The CDR3 extends over 13 amino acids. Germline CDR1 is SGHTA and CDR2 is FQGTGA. The DNA for the CDR3 is TGTGCCAGCAGCCGCGGGAGTGGTGATACGCAGTATTTT. Amino acids: CASSRGSGDTQYF.